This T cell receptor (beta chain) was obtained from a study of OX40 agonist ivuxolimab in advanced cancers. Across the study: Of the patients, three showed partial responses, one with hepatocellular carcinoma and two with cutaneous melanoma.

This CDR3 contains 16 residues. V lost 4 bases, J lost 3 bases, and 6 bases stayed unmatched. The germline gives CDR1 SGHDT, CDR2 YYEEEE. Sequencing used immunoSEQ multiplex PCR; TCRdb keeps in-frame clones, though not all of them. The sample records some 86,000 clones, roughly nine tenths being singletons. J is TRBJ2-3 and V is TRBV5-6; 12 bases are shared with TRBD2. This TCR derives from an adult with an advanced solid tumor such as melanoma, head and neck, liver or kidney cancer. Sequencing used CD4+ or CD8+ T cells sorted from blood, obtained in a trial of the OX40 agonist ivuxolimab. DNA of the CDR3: TGTGCCAGCAGCCTAAGACTAGCGGGAGTGACAGATACGCAGTATTTT. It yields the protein CASSLRLAGVTDTQYF. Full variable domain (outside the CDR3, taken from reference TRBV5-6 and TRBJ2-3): DAGVTQSPTHLIKTRGQQVTLRCSPKSGHDTVSWYQQALGQGPQFIFQYYEEEERQRGNFPDRFSGHQFPNYSSELNVNALLLGDSALYLCASSLRLAGVTDTQYFGPGTRLTVL.